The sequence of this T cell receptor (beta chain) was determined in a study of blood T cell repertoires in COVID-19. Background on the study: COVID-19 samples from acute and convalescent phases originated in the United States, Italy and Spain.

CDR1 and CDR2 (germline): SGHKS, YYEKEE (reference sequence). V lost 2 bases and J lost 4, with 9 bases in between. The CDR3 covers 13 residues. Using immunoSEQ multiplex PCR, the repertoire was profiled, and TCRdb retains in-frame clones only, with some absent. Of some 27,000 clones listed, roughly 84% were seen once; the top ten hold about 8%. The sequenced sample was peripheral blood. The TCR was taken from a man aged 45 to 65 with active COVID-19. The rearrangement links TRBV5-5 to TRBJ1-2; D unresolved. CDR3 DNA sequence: TGTGCCAGCAGCTTAACACCCGTCTATGGCTACACCTTC. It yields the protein CASSLTPVYGYTF.